A selection of T cell receptor beta chains follows, all from one sample in a study of post-analysis software for immune sequencing data. Each CDR3 protein is one row after TCRdb ran MiXCR on the PCR reads. The sample contains 750,000 to 950,000 distinct CDR3 sequences, about half of which appear only once. The sample comprised blood. The receptor set was obtained from a girl aged 5-17 years with multiple sclerosis. Both conserved end residues are part of each CDR3. A D gene is named only where the DNA matches it firmly. Not all rows give a size; the values are once, few, many and, for expanded clones, a class.

-,-,TRBV24-1,TRBJ2-6,17,CATLFSGDSSGANVLTF,TGTGCCACCTTATTTTCAGGGGATTCCTCTGGGGCCAACGTCCTGACTTTC
-,-,TRBV20-1,TRBJ2-7,16,CSARPPLPSDPYEQYF,TGCAGTGCTAGGCCTCCCCTTCCTAGCGACCCCTACGAGCAGTACTTC
TRBD1,once,TRBV5-1,TRBJ1-1,15,CASSFTGAWDTEAFF,TGCGCCAGCAGCTTCACAGGGGCCTGGGACACTGAAGCTTTCTTT
TRBD2,-,TRBV28,TRBJ2-3,15,CASSLGAGRADTQYF,TGTGCCAGCAGTTTAGGGGCAGGGAGGGCAGATACGCAGTATTTT
-,-,TRBV10-3,TRBJ2-1,14,CAISERGLAGEQFF,TGTGCCATCAGTGAGAGGGGGCTAGCGGGTGAGCAGTTCTTC
-,-,TRBV29-1,TRBJ1-4,12,CSVMTVNEKLFF,TGCAGCGTTATGACAGTTAATGAAAAACTGTTTTTT
-,-,TRBV7-2,TRBJ1-4,14,CASSYVGPREKLFF,TGTGCCAGCAGCTACGTGGGCCCAAGGGAAAAACTGTTTTTT
-,few,TRBV28,TRBJ2-1,12,CASSLSGDERFF,TGTGCCAGCAGTTTATCGGGGGATGAGCGGTTCTTC
TRBD2,-,TRBV7-2,TRBJ2-1,17,CASSLGRTSLGSNEQFF,TGTGCCAGCAGCTTAGGCCGGACTAGCCTGGGGTCCAATGAGCAGTTCTTC
-,once,TRBV29-1,TRBJ1-1,13,CSVEAGLVTEAFF,TGCAGCGTTGAAGCGGGGCTAGTAACTGAAGCTTTCTTT
TRBD2,-,TRBV5-1,TRBJ2-7,16,CASSLGDYRSYNEQYF,TGCGCCAGCAGCTTGGGGGACTACCGGAGCTACAATGAGCAGTACTTC
TRBD2,-,TRBV20-1,TRBJ2-3,14,CSALWRESGDTQYF,TGCAGTGCTCTGTGGCGGGAGTCGGGAGATACGCAGTATTTT
-,-,TRBV9,TRBJ2-7,15,CASSPSGTRPYEQYF,TGTGCCAGCAGCCCCTCCGGGACCCGACCCTACGAGCAGTACTTC
TRBD1,-,TRBV27,TRBJ2-1,15,CASSFSGGEYNEQFF,TGTGCCAGCAGTTTTTCAGGGGGCGAGTACAATGAGCAGTTCTTC
-,few,TRBV9,TRBJ1-4,15,CASSPSQGGDEKLFF,TGTGCCAGCAGCCCCTCGCAAGGGGGAGACGAAAAACTGTTTTTT
TRBD1,-,TRBV5-1,TRBJ1-2,17,CASSLEVSPGQGRGYTF,TGCGCCAGCAGCTTGGAAGTCTCACCGGGACAGGGGCGCGGCTACACCTTC
TRBD1,few,TRBV28,TRBJ1-6,14,CASSWDRVNSPLHF,TGTGCCAGCAGTTGGGACAGGGTTAATTCACCCCTCCACTTT
-,-,TRBV28,TRBJ2-5,13,CASKAGGEETQYF,TGTGCCAGCAAGGCCGGTGGGGAAGAGACCCAGTACTTC
-,-,TRBV7-8,TRBJ1-4,16,CASSFSRTASNEKLFF,TGTGCCAGCAGCTTTTCCCGGACGGCCTCTAATGAAAAACTGTTTTTT
TRBD2,few,TRBV7-2,TRBJ2-1,17,CASRRPGLAGPANEQFF,TGTGCCAGCAGAAGACCGGGACTAGCGGGGCCGGCGAATGAGCAGTTCTTC
TRBD1,-,TRBV20-1,TRBJ2-7,14,CSARDLQGDYEQYF,TGCAGTGCTAGAGATCTACAGGGGGACTACGAGCAGTACTTC
TRBD1,-,TRBV6-5,TRBJ2-1,15,CASSYSTGAHNEQFF,TGTGCCAGCAGTTACTCTACAGGGGCACACAATGAGCAGTTCTTC
-,-,TRBV6-5,TRBJ2-3,13,CASTEGHTKTQYF,TGTGCCAGCACGGAGGGACACACTAAGACGCAGTATTTT
-,-,TRBV20-1,TRBJ2-5,14,CSARDGSRGETQYF,TGCAGTGCTAGAGATGGGAGTAGAGGCGAGACCCAGTACTTC
-,few,TRBV28,TRBJ2-7,12,CASEGGSYEQYF,TGTGCCAGCGAGGGGGGATCCTACGAGCAGTACTTC
TRBD2,-,TRBV7-9,TRBJ2-7,15,CASSTPSGGTYEQYF,TGTGCCAGCAGCACCCCCTCGGGGGGGACCTACGAGCAGTACTTC
-,-,TRBV9,TRBJ1-5,15,CASSVGAGDNQPQHF,TGTGCCAGCAGCGTAGGAGCCGGGGACAATCAGCCCCAGCATTTT
-,-,TRBV18,TRBJ1-1,15,CASSPPAGGSTEAFF,TGTGCCAGCTCACCACCGGCAGGCGGGTCAACTGAAGCTTTCTTT
-,-,TRBV5-1,TRBJ2-3,14,CASSTLAGDGTQYF,TGCGCCAGCAGCACCTTAGCCGGCGACGGTACGCAGTATTTT
TRBD2,-,TRBV3-1,TRBJ2-1,16,CASSPYLAGGGDEQFF,TGCGCCAGCAGCCCCTATCTAGCGGGAGGGGGCGATGAGCAGTTCTTC
-,-,TRBV20-1,TRBJ2-7,15,CSARNRQVPSYEQYF,TGCAGTGCTAGGAATAGACAGGTACCTTCCTACGAGCAGTACTTC
-,-,TRBV5-5,TRBJ2-1,13,CVSSPGGGEEQFF,TGTGTCAGCAGCCCCGGTGGAGGGGAAGAGCAGTTCTTC
TRBD1,-,TRBV6-6,TRBJ2-5,16,CASRTSGTGWGETQYF,TGTGCCAGCAGAACCAGCGGGACAGGGTGGGGAGAGACCCAGTACTTC
-,many,TRBV3-1,TRBJ2-3,14,CASSQGPSTDTQYF,TGTGCCAGCAGCCAAGGGCCTAGCACAGATACGCAGTATTTT
TRBD2,-,TRBV20-1,TRBJ2-1,18,CSAGEDFPLAGASNEQFF,TGCAGTGCTGGAGAAGATTTTCCACTGGCGGGAGCAAGCAATGAGCAGTTCTTC
TRBD2,-,TRBV7-9,TRBJ2-1,18,CASSFPGLAGVSYNEQFF,TGTGCCAGCAGCTTCCCGGGACTAGCGGGAGTCTCCTACAATGAGCAGTTCTTC
-,-,TRBV30,TRBJ1-5,14,CAWSNTGNYQPQHF,TGTGCCTGGAGTAATACAGGGAACTATCAGCCCCAGCATTTT
-,few,TRBV15,TRBJ2-5,14,CATSRSQGGETQYF,TGTGCCACCAGCAGGTCACAAGGGGGAGAGACCCAGTACTTC
TRBD1,-,TRBV28,TRBJ1-4,15,CASSSGQGMDEKLFF,TGTGCCAGCAGTTCGGGACAGGGGATGGATGAAAAACTGTTTTTT
-,-,TRBV6-5,TRBJ1-1,14,CASSYSGGITEAFF,TGTGCCAGCAGTTACTCGGGGGGGATCACTGAAGCTTTCTTT
-,-,TRBV7-3,TRBJ2-1,17,CASSLKLYRDPRNEQFF,TGTGCCAGCAGCCTCAAGCTATACCGGGACCCGCGGAATGAGCAGTTCTTC
TRBD2,-,TRBV29-1,TRBJ2-1,13,CSVAPGGYNEQFF,TGCAGCGTTGCCCCGGGGGGTTACAATGAGCAGTTCTTC
-,-,TRBV4-2,TRBJ1-2,11,CASSQDFGYTF,TGTGCCAGCAGCCAAGACTTCGGCTACACCTTC
TRBD2,-,TRBV12-3/TRBV12-4,TRBJ2-1,14,CANSLAGGYNEQFF,TGTGCCAACAGCCTAGCGGGAGGGTACAATGAGCAGTTCTTC
-,-,TRBV12-3/TRBV12-4,TRBJ2-7,12,CASSREVYEQYF,TGTGCCAGCAGCAGGGAGGTCTACGAGCAGTACTTC
TRBD1,-,TRBV10-3,TRBJ1-2,13,CAISPNRGYGYTF,TGTGCCATCAGTCCAAACAGGGGATACGGCTACACCTTC
TRBD2,few,TRBV7-3,TRBJ2-1,15,CASSSSGGSYNEQFF,TGTGCCAGCAGCTCGAGCGGGGGCTCCTACAATGAGCAGTTCTTC
-,-,TRBV6-6,TRBJ2-1,13,CASSYGAANEQFF,TGTGCCAGCAGTTACGGGGCAGCCAATGAGCAGTTCTTC
TRBD1,-,TRBV15,TRBJ2-6,16,CATKGQGVVGANVLTF,TGTGCCACTAAGGGACAGGGTGTCGTTGGGGCCAACGTCCTGACTTTC